The 25 T cell receptor beta chains presented below share a single source sample, sequenced in a study of beta chain features in type 1 diabetes. Investigators reverse transcribed all isolated RNA, so they sequenced expressed TCRB transcripts. Only in-frame clones appear in the TCRdb table, and some are missing; sequencing was by immunoSEQ multiplex PCR. The table lists about 160,000 clones, 7.5% to 10% of them singletons. Sequenced: central memory CD4+ T cells from blood. The receptors derive from a man younger than 35 in good health.

This sequence joins TRBV20-1 and TRBJ1-3; D is undetermined. CDR1 and CDR2 (germline): DFQATT, SNEGSKA (reference sequence). V shed 3 bases and J shed 7 bases, with 7 bases lying between them. The CDR3 runs to 11 residues. This chain's CDR3 is CSARQSNTIYF. CDR3 bases: TGCAGTGCTAGGCAAAGCAACACCATATATTTT.

This clone was seen at least ten times. The chain uses TRBV7-2 and TRBJ2-7; D unresolved. V was trimmed by 4 bases and J by 6 bases, leaving 10 bases between them. CDR1 and CDR2 from the germline V gene are SGHTA and FQGNSA. The CDR3 spans 12 residues. The CDR3: CASSSFRGEQYF. DNA of the CDR3: TGTGCCAGCAGCTCGTTTCGAGGCGAGCAGTACTTC.

This sequence joins TRBV6-5 and TRBJ1-1; no reliable D call. The CDR3 has 14 residues. Trimming took off 6 bases at V and 3 bases at J, with 14 bases between the two ends. CDR1 is MNHEY and CDR2 is SVGAGI in the germline V gene. The CDR3 loop reads CASSRILADTEAFF. The CDR3 DNA reads TGTGCCAGCAGCCGTATTCTAGCGGACACTGAAGCTTTCTTT.

The chain recombines TRBV30 with TRBJ1-1; TRBD1 is a possible D gene (6 bases). This CDR3 contains 15 residues. Germline V lookup: CDR1 GTSNPN, CDR2 SVGIG (reference sequence). The V end was cut by 0 bases, the J end by 0 bases, with 11 bases between. CDR3: CAWSVADRMNTEAFF. The CDR3 DNA follows: TGTGCCTGGAGTGTCGCAGACAGGATGAACACTGAAGCTTTCTTT. Drawing the rest from reference TRBV30 and TRBJ1-1, the complete variable domain is SQTIHQWPATLVQPVGSPLSLECTVEGTSNPNLYWYRQAAGRGLQLLFYSVGIGQISSEVPQNLSASRPQDRQFILSSKKLLLSDSGFYLCAWSVADRMNTEAFFGQGTRLTVV.

V usage is TRBV1 and J usage is TRBJ2-2; the DNA was not used to check the table's D call, TRBD1. TRBV1 is described as a pseudogene. The CDR3 contains 14 residues. This CDR3 is CTCQWLPNTGELFF. In DNA, the CDR3 is TGCACCTGCCAATGGCTTCCGAACACCGGGGAGCTGTTTTTT.

This chain links TRBV5-1 with TRBJ2-7, with TRBD1 matching over 7 bases. CDR3 length: 14 amino acids. The ends lost 4 bases at V and 0 bases at J; junction bases unmatched: 4. From germline, CDR1 is SGHRS and CDR2 YFSETQ. CDR3 protein: CASSRTGASYEQYF. The CDR3 DNA is TGCGCCAGCAGCCGTACAGGGGCCTCCTACGAGCAGTACTTC.

The V and J genes are TRBV4-3 and TRBJ2-1; D is ambiguous. This CDR3 contains 15 residues. V was pared by 1 base and J by 0 bases, with 7 bases between. Germline V gene sequence: CDR1 LGHNA, CDR2 YSLEER. As DNA, the CDR3 is TGCGCCAGCAGCCAAGGAGTGAGCTCCTACAATGAGCAGTTCTTC. It specifies CASSQGVSSYNEQFF.

The rearrangement links TRBV28 to TRBJ1-2, with 7 bases matching TRBD1. The V gene end was trimmed by 6 bases and the J gene end by 3 bases; junction bases not matched to a gene: 13. Per the germline V gene, CDR1 is MDHEN and CDR2 is SYDVKM. The CDR3 loop spans 16 amino acids. The CDR3 loop is CASSPVRTGYDYGYTF. Written as DNA, the CDR3 is TGTGCCAGCAGCCCCGTCAGGACAGGATACGACTATGGCTACACCTTC.

This clone has just a few counts. The rearrangement links TRBV15 to TRBJ2-5; 9 bases match TRBD2. Germline lookup yields CDR1 LNHNV and CDR2 YYDKDF (reference sequence). This CDR3 has 19 residues. J was trimmed by 1 base and V by 0 bases; bases with no gene match: 12. The CDR3 loop is CATSRESFGAGGTQETQYF. CDR3 nucleotides: TGTGCCACCAGCAGAGAGTCATTTGGGGCGGGGGGGACCCAAGAGACCCAGTACTTC.

This chain connects TRBV7-9 to TRBJ2-7; 12 bases line up with TRBD2. Germline V lookup: CDR1 SEHNR, CDR2 FQNEAQ (reference sequence). CDR3 length: 15 amino acids. V shed 5 bases and J 5 bases; nucleotides not matched to a gene: 7. The chain's CDR3 is CASSVRLAGVNEQYF. DNA of the CDR3: TGTGCCAGCAGCGTCAGACTAGCGGGGGTTAACGAGCAGTACTTC.

In this sample, this clone turned up a few times. The chain joins TRBV4-2 to TRBJ2-7; 11 nucleotides align to TRBD2. CDR1 is LGHNA and CDR2 is YNFKEQ in the germline V gene. This CDR3 has 17 amino acids. Unmatched junction bases numbered 9, after V lost 0 bases and J lost 5 bases. As DNA, the CDR3 is TGTGCCAGCAGCCAAGAGCCTATGGGACTAGCGGTCCACGAGCAGTACTTC. Amino acid sequence: CASSQEPMGLAVHEQYF.

The chain has TRBV9 and TRBJ1-4, with TRBD1 identical over 8 bases. Germline V gene sequence: CDR1 SGDLS, CDR2 YYNGEE. V shed 2 bases, J shed 7 bases, and the junction held 10 bases outside the gene matches. The CDR3 loop spans 16 amino acids. The CDR3 coding sequence is TGTGCCAGCAGCGTGGGGGCCCAGGGGGCGCGTGAAAAACTGTTTTTT. Translated: CASSVGAQGAREKLFF.

This clone was seen more than once but under ten times. This sequence joins TRBV6-1 and TRBJ1-1; D might be TRBD1 (5 bases). V was pared by 5 bases and J by 3 bases, with 10 bases between. CDR1 and CDR2 (germline): MNHNS, SASEGT. The CDR3 length is 13 residues. The CDR3 protein is CASSIRGDTEAFF. CDR3 bases: TGTGCCAGCAGTATAAGGGGCGACACTGAAGCTTTCTTT.

The V gene is TRBV6-1, the J gene TRBJ2-3; D uncertain. Trimming shortened V by 7 bases and J by 2 bases, and 7 bases separated the two germline ends. The CDR3 is 12 residues long. Germline V lookup: CDR1 MNHNS, CDR2 SASEGT. This chain's CDR3 is CASTADTDTQYF. CDR3 sequence (DNA): TGTGCCAGCACCGCAGACACAGATACGCAGTATTTT.

The V gene is TRBV7-2, the J gene TRBJ2-3, with D maybe TRBD2 (7 bases). This CDR3 has 17 residues. CDR1 and CDR2 from the germline V gene are SGHTA and FQGNSA. The ends were cut back, 2 bases at V and 7 bases at J, with 22 bases in the middle. The CDR3 DNA sequence: TGTGCCAGCAGCTTAAGTGGGGGGGCCCGGGTAGGAAATACGCAGTATTTT. This translates into CASSLSGGARVGNTQYF.

The genes are TRBV27 and TRBJ2-7; 12 positions agree with TRBD2. Germline-derived CDR1 and CDR2 are MNHEY and SMNVEV (reference sequence). The CDR3 contains 16 residues. The ends lost 5 bases at V and 0 bases at J; junction bases unmatched: 5. In nucleotides, the CDR3 is TGTGCCAGCAGTCACCTAGCGGGAGGGTCCTCCTACGAGCAGTACTTC. It specifies CASSHLAGGSSYEQYF.

In this sample, this clone turned up a few times. The rearrangement joins TRBV14 to TRBJ2-1; 9 bases fit TRBD2. Trimming cost V 4 bases and J 5 bases; bases outside gene matches: 6. Germline V gene data show CDR1 as SGHDN and CDR2 as FVKESK. CDR3 length: 15 residues. Here the CDR3 DNA reads TGTGCCAGCAGCCCGGGACTAGCTATCGACAATGAGCAGTTCTTC. Encoded protein: CASSPGLAIDNEQFF.

This clone occurred a few times. In DNA form, the CDR3 reads TGCGCCAGCCGCCAGGGATCTTGGGGGGTCACTGAAGCTTTCTTT. This codes for CASRQGSWGVTEAFF. This rearrangement joins TRBV5-1 to TRBJ1-1; a weak D match, TRBD1 (5 bases). This CDR3 is built from 15 residues. Between the trimmed V and J ends, which lost 7 bases and 4 bases, there was a span of 20 bases. Germline lookup yields CDR1 SGHRS and CDR2 YFSETQ.

In this sample, this clone turned up many times. The chain carries TRBV10-3 and TRBJ1-2; TRBD1 matches at 9 bases. V was pared by 11 bases and J by 7 bases, with 8 bases of the junction left unmatched. In germline, CDR1 is ENHRY, CDR2 SYGVKD. The CDR3 runs to 12 residues. DNA for the CDR3: TGTGCCGTCACAGGGGGCGCAGGTGGCTACACCTTC. Protein: CAVTGGAGGYTF.

This clone was observed a handful of times. The CDR3 coding sequence is TGTGCCAGCAGCTCCCCCGGGGGGGGCCAGCCCCAGCATTTT. Residues: CASSSPGGGQPQHF. This chain connects TRBV7-8 to TRBJ1-5; a weak D match, TRBD1 (6 bases). CDR3 length: 14 amino acids. V was cut by 4 bases and J by 7 bases, with 14 bases left in between. Germline loops: CDR1 SGHVS, CDR2 FQNEAQ.

This clone was picked up a small number of times. The chain is built from TRBV5-4 and TRBJ2-1; TRBD2 aligns across 7 bases. Losses at the gene ends were 6 bases for V and 7 bases for J; bases not matched to a gene: 7. CDR1 SGHNT and CDR2 YYREEE come from the germline V gene (reference sequence). The CDR3 consists of 13 residues. CDR3 amino acids: CASMDRSGNEQFF. CDR3 nucleotide sequence: TGTGCCAGCATGGATCGTAGCGGGAATGAGCAGTTCTTC.

V gene TRBV7-9 combines with J gene TRBJ2-4, with 10 bases identical to TRBD1. The CDR3 runs 14 residues. Germline CDR1 SEHNR, CDR2 FQNEAQ (reference sequence). Trimming cost V 5 bases and J 7 bases; bases outside gene matches: 5. CDR3 protein: CASSPLDRGNIQYF. DNA of the CDR3: TGTGCCAGCAGCCCCCTGGACAGGGGGAACATTCAGTACTTC. Supplemented by reference TRBV7-9 and TRBJ2-4, the full variable domain reads DTGVSQNPRHKITKRGQNVTFRCDPISEHNRLYWYRQTLGQGPEFLTYFQNEAQLEKSRLLSDRFSAERPKGSFSTLEIQRTEQGDSAMYLCASSPLDRGNIQYFGAGTRLSVL.

The chain has TRBV6-5 and TRBJ2-7; TRBD1 matches 9 bases. Trimming cost V 2 bases and J 6 bases; bases outside gene matches: 8. CDR1 is MNHEY, CDR2 SVGAGI, per germline. This CDR3 is built from 15 residues. Here the CDR3 DNA reads TGTGCCAGCAGTTACCTGGGACAGGGCACTCCCGAGCAGTACTTC. Amino acid sequence: CASSYLGQGTPEQYF.

This clone was counted at least ten times. The chain joins TRBV6-5 to TRBJ2-7; the D gene is possibly TRBD2 (6 bases). V dropped 5 bases and J dropped 7 bases, with 18 bases sitting between them. Germline V lookup: CDR1 MNHEY, CDR2 SVGAGI. The CDR3 contains 14 residues. CDR3 protein: CASSPTSVRAEQYF. In DNA form, the CDR3 reads TGTGCCAGCAGTCCGACTAGTGTACGGGCTGAGCAGTACTTC.

Ten or more counts support this clone. The V call is TRBV4-3, the J call TRBJ2-7; 7 positions match TRBD2. From germline, CDR1 is LGHNA and CDR2 YSLEER. The CDR3 has 14 residues. V shed 8 bases, J shed 4 bases, and the junction held 11 bases outside the gene matches. CDR3 coding DNA: TGCGCCAGCTCGATGGGTAAAGCGGGATACGAGCAGTACTTC. Amino acids: CASSMGKAGYEQYF.